The rows below give T cell receptor beta chains drawn from one sample of a study of shared clonotypes between healthy human individuals. Clones were read by immunoSEQ multiplex PCR, and TCRdb kept only the in-frame ones, dropping some. The sample has fewer than 3 million clones, just under 95% seen once. Material for sequencing was naive CD4+ T cells from PBMCs. The receptors come from a man aged 18 to 29 in good health. Some clones in this sample may be carry-over from other donors' samples. CDR3s include the opening cysteine and the closing phenylalanine or tryptophan. The D gene is left open where the match is weak. Clone size, where shown, is once, few, many, or a class for clones that have expanded.

size | J | D | V | DNA | CDR3
NA | TRBJ1-3 | NA | TRBV7-2 | TGTGCCAGCAGCTCCCGGGACACGGACACCATATATTTT | CASSSRDTDTIYF
NA | TRBJ2-7 | NA | TRBV5-6 | TGTGCCAGCTCGAAGGATACTGGCGAGCAGTACTTC | CASSKDTGEQYF
NA | TRBJ1-2 | TRBD1 | TRBV15 | TGTGCCACCAGCAGAGATCAATTCGGGACAGATGATGGCTACACCTTC | CATSRDQFGTDDGYTF
NA | TRBJ1-1 | TRBD1 | TRBV5-4 | TGTGCCAGCAGCTCGACAGGGGGAGTCGGCACTGAAGCTTTCTTT | CASSSTGGVGTEAFF
NA | TRBJ1-3 | NA | TRBV15 | TGTGCCACCAGCAACAGTCAAGTTAGAAACACCATATATTTT | CATSNSQVRNTIYF
NA | TRBJ2-3 | TRBD1 | TRBV27 | TGTGCCACCCTACGGGACAGGTCTTACCCAGATACGCAGTATTTT | CATLRDRSYPDTQYF
NA | TRBJ2-3 | TRBD2 | TRBV30 | TGTGCCTGGAGGGGGGGGACCGGGGCTGGGGTTACGCAGTATTTT | CAWRGGTGAGVTQYF
NA | TRBJ1-2 | NA | TRBV18 | TGTGCCAGCTCATATAGACAAGAGGGTGGCTACACCTTC | CASSYRQEGGYTF
NA | TRBJ1-2 | NA | TRBV18 | TGTGCCAGCTCCCCAGAGGGGGACTATGGCTACACCTTC | CASSPEGDYGYTF
NA | TRBJ2-1 | TRBD1 | TRBV4-2 | TGTGCCAGCAGCCAAGGACCTGGACAGGTCCATGAGCAGTTCTTC | CASSQGPGQVHEQFF
NA | TRBJ1-3 | NA | TRBV5-1 | TGCGCCAGCAGCTTGTTAGGCAGCTCTACTGGAAACACCATATATTTT | CASSLLGSSTGNTIYF
NA | TRBJ1-2 | NA | TRBV9 | TGTGCCAGCAGCCCTCGGGACACCCTCTATGGCTACACCTTC | CASSPRDTLYGYTF
NA | TRBJ2-5 | NA | TRBV9 | TGTGCCAGCAGCGTTGCCAGCCAAGAGACCCAGTACTTC | CASSVASQETQYF
NA | TRBJ1-1 | TRBD1 | TRBV28 | TGTGCCAGCAGTCCCAGACAGGGGGCCGTAGCTTTCTTT | CASSPRQGAVAFF
NA | TRBJ2-6 | NA | TRBV11-2 | TGTGCCAGCAGCCCCGTTCACTTTGGGGCCAACGTCCTGACTTTC | CASSPVHFGANVLTF
NA | TRBJ2-2 | NA | TRBV28 | TGTGCCGGGCGACACTTAACTCACACCGGGGAGCTGTTTTTT | CAGRHLTHTGELFF
NA | TRBJ2-3 | TRBD2 | TRBV11-1 | TGTGCCAGCAGCCGCGCTGCGCTAGCGGGTGAGGGGGATACGCAGTATTTT | CASSRAALAGEGDTQYF
NA | TRBJ2-1 | NA | TRBV27 | TGTGCCAGCAGCAAAGAGGACGGGGTTTGGTACAATGAGCAGTTCTTC | CASSKEDGVWYNEQFF
NA | TRBJ1-5 | TRBD1 | TRBV5-6 | TGTGCCAGCAGCTTGGGACAGGGCTTCAATCAGCCCCAGCATTTT | CASSLGQGFNQPQHF
NA | TRBJ1-2 | TRBD1 | TRBV27 | TGTGCCAGCAGACCGACAGGGGCTGGCTATGGCTACACCTTC | CASRPTGAGYGYTF
few | TRBJ2-1 | NA | TRBV4-1 | TGCGCCAGCAGCCAACCAGACAGGATCTACAATGAGCAGTTCTTC | CASSQPDRIYNEQFF
NA | TRBJ2-7 | NA | TRBV5-1 | TGCGCCAGCAGCTCCCAGGGGGGCCGGTCCTACGAGCAGTACTTC | CASSSQGGRSYEQYF
NA | TRBJ2-1 | TRBD2 | TRBV9 | TGTGCCAGCAGCGGTTGGCGGGAGGGAGGGTACGATGAGCAGTTCTTC | CASSGWREGGYDEQFF
NA | TRBJ1-1 | TRBD1 | TRBV5-4 | TGTGCCAGCAGCTCCGGACAGGGGGCAGGAACTGAAGCTTTCTTT | CASSSGQGAGTEAFF
once | TRBJ1-4 | NA | TRBV9 | TGTGCCAGCAGCCCCCGTGTGGGTTACGAAAAACTGTTTTTT | CASSPRVGYEKLFF
NA | TRBJ1-3 | NA | TRBV30 | TGTGCCTGGAGTCCAGGACGGAGCTCTGGAAACACCATATATTTT | CAWSPGRSSGNTIYF
NA | TRBJ1-5 | NA | TRBV10-3 | TGTGCCAGTTCGGACAGTACTAGCAATCAGCCCCAGCATTTT | CASSDSTSNQPQHF
NA | TRBJ2-3 | NA | TRBV2 | TGTGCCAGCAGTGACCTTTGGCTACAGAGCACAGATACGCAGTATTTT | CASSDLWLQSTDTQYF
NA | TRBJ2-3 | TRBD1 | TRBV5-1 | TGCGCCAGCAGCTTGGCCCAGGGGGCGAGGGATACGCAGTATTTT | CASSLAQGARDTQYF
NA | TRBJ2-1 | TRBD2 | TRBV28 | TGTGCCGGCGGTACCGGGACTAGCATTCGGGAGCAGTTCTTC | CAGGTGTSIREQFF
once | TRBJ2-3 | TRBD1 | TRBV7-9 | TGTGCCAGCAGCTTAGCGACAGGGGGAGGCACAGATACGCAGTATTTT | CASSLATGGGTDTQYF
once | TRBJ2-1 | NA | TRBV5-1 | TGCGCCAGCAGCTTGGATGGGGTAGCTGAGAGGTCCTACAATGAGCAGTTCTTC | CASSLDGVAERSYNEQFF
NA | TRBJ2-1 | TRBD2 | TRBV19 | TGTGCCAGTAGTATGGTTTCTAGCGGGGCGTACAATGAGCAGTTCTTC | CASSMVSSGAYNEQFF
NA | TRBJ2-7 | NA | TRBV27 | TGTGCCAGCAGTAGCCAGGGCTACGAGCAGTACTTC | CASSSQGYEQYF
NA | TRBJ2-2 | NA | TRBV14 | TGTGCCAGCAGCCCGCGGCTCAACACCGGGGAGCTGTTTTTT | CASSPRLNTGELFF
NA | TRBJ2-2 | TRBD1 | TRBV9 | TGTGCCAGCAGCGTAGCCCCGACAGGGGGCGGGAGCACCGGGGAGCTGTTTTTT | CASSVAPTGGGSTGELFF
NA | TRBJ2-7 | TRBD1 | TRBV4-2 | TGTGCCAGCAGCCAAGGGACAGGAGAATACGAGCAGTACTTC | CASSQGTGEYEQYF
NA | TRBJ1-1 | TRBD1 | TRBV5-8 | TGTGCCAGCAGCCCGGATCAGGGGGCCGCTGAAGCTTTCTTT | CASSPDQGAAEAFF
NA | TRBJ2-1 | NA | TRBV9 | TGTGCCAGCAGCGTAGCTGCGGGACTTTACAATGAGCAGTTCTTC | CASSVAAGLYNEQFF